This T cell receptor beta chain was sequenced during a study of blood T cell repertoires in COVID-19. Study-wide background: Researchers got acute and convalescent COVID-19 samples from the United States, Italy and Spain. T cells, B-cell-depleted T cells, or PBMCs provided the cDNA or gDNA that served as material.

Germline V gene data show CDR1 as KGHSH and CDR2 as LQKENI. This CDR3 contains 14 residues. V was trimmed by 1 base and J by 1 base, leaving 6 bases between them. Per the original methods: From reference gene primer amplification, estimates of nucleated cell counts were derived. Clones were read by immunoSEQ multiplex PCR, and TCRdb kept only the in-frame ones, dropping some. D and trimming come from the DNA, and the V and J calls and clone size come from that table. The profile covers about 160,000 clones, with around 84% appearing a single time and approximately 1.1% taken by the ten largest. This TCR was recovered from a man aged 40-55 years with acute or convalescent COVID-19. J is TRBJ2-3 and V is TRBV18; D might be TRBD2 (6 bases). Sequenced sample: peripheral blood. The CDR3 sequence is CASSPRGGTDTQYF. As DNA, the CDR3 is TGTGCCAGCTCACCACGGGGGGGCACAGATACGCAGTATTTT.